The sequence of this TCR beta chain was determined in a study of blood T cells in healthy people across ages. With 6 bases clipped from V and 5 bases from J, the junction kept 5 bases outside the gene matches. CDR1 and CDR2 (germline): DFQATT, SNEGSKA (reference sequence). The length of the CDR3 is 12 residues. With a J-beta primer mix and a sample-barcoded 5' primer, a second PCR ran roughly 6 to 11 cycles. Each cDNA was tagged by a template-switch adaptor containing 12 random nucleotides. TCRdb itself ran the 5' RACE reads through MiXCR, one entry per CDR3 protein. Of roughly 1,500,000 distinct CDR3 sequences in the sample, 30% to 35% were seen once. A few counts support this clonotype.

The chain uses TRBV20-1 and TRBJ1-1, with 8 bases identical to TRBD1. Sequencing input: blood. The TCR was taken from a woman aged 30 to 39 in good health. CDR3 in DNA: TGCAGTGCCTTAAGACAGGGGACTGAAGCTTTCTTT. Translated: CSALRQGTEAFF.